This TCR beta chain was identified in a study of cytomegalovirus exposure and HLA in healthy donors. This clone appeared a single time. Antigen: not known. At one of its ends the junction is not consistent with the germline gene, which may arise from a read error. Healthy bone marrow donors made up the donor group. Primers included in the PCR were 60 Vbeta and 13 Jbeta primers. Produced via immunoSEQ multiplex PCR; TCRdb's table is partial and in-frame only. The sample shows 130,000 to 150,000 clones, around 80% of them seen only once. Study findings and constraints: Rarity marked most TCR sequences, yet some public TCRs occurred in many donors.

The specimen was PBMCs. This TCR came from a middle-aged man in good health and CMV-seronegative.

The DNA for the CDR3 is TGCGCCAGCAGCTTCCCCCTCCCCTTC. This sequence encodes CASSFPLPF. The chain couples TRBV5-1 to TRBJ1-2, with unresolved D. Germline CDR1 is SGHRS and CDR2 is YFSETQ. The CDR3 is made up of 9 amino acids.